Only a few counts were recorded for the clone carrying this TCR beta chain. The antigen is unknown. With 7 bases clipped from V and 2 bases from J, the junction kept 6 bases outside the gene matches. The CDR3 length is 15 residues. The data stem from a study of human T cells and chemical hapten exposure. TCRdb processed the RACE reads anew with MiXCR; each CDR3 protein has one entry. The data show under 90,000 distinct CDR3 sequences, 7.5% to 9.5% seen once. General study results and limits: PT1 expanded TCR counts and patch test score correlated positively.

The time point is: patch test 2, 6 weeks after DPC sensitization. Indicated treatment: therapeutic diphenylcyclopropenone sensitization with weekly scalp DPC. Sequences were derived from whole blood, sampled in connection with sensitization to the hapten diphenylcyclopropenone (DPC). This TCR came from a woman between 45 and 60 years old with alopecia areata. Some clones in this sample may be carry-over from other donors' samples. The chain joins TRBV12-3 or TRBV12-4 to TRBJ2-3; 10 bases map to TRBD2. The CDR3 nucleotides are TGTGCCAGCACCCTGGGACTAGCGTTCACAGATACGCAGTATTTT. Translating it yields CASTLGLAFTDTQYF.